The 12 T cell receptor beta chains below were found in one sample sequenced in a study of CXCR3-negative and CXCR3-positive naive CD8 T cells (dated by TCRdb to between 2018 and 2020). Data came from a NextSeq 550. The Human TCR Profiling Kit (MiLaboratory) was used to make UMI-labeled 5' RACE TRB cDNA libraries. Each CDR3 protein sequence appears as one entry after TCRdb reprocessed the reads, and no DNA is included. The sample's table lists a count of 70,000 to 95,000 distinct CDR3 sequences. In total, the top ten clones hold 1.5% to 2% of the sample. Sample: naive CXCR3- CD8+ T cells from blood. Reading the label with the study, this specimen's cell subset or site is: CD45RO-CCR7+CD27+CD95- naive CD8+ T cells lacking CXCR3 (TNR3-). The receptors come from a human donor in good health. Some clones in this sample may be carry-over from other donors' samples.

The V call is TRBV7-3, the J call TRBJ2-5; TCRdb calls TRBD2, which cannot be checked without DNA. From germline, CDR1 is SGHTA and CDR2 FQGTGA. The CDR3 contains 15 residues. This CDR3 is CASSLDLGLSMSQYF.

The chain recombines TRBV29-1 with TRBJ2-7. From germline, CDR1 is SQVTM and CDR2 ANQGSEA. The CDR3 extends over 12 amino acids. CDR3 amino acids: CSVLRGSYEQYF.

This chain uses TRBV11-3 with TRBJ2-2; TCRdb's D call of TRBD1 is untestable without DNA. Germline V gives CDR1 SGHNT, CDR2 YENEEA. The CDR3 loop spans 15 amino acids. CDR3 protein: CASSHRTANTGELFF.

This chain links TRBV7-9 with TRBJ1-1. CDR1 is SEHNR and CDR2 is FQNEAQ in the germline V gene (reference sequence). The CDR3 extends over 14 amino acids. This CDR3 is CASSFGEGNTEAFF. The entire variable domain, with the rest obtained from reference TRBV7-9 and TRBJ1-1, is as follows: DTGVSQNPRHKITKRGQNVTFRCDPISEHNRLYWYRQTLGQGPEFLTYFQNEAQLEKSRLLSDRFSAERPKGSFSTLEIQRTEQGDSAMYLCASSFGEGNTEAFFGQGTRLTVV.

The CDR3: CASRIDGVRYNSPLHF. J is TRBJ1-6 and V is TRBV27; TCRdb names TRBD1, which stays unverified in the absence of DNA. The CDR3 is 16 residues long. CDR1 and CDR2 from the germline V gene are MNHEY and SMNVEV (reference sequence).

The chain combines TRBV5-1 with TRBJ2-7. Germline V gives CDR1 SGHRS, CDR2 YFSETQ. CDR3 length: 15 amino acids. The CDR3 region is CASSLGLAGINEQYF.

The chain is built from TRBV29-1 and TRBJ2-7; no DNA is available, so the TRBD1 call from TCRdb remains unchecked. The CDR3 runs 13 residues. CDR1 SQVTM and CDR2 ANQGSEA come from the germline V gene. CDR3 protein: CSVYPGQRYEQYF.

The V gene is TRBV14, the J gene TRBJ1-2. Germline CDR1 is SGHDN and CDR2 is FVKESK. This CDR3 has 15 amino acids. CDR3 sequence reads: CASSQDPWDPDGYTF. Filled out from reference TRBV14 and TRBJ1-2, the complete variable domain reads EAGVTQFPSHSVIEKGQTVTLRCDPISGHDNLYWYRRVMGKEIKFLLHFVKESKQDESGMPNNRFLAERTGGTYSTLKVQPAELEDSGVYFCASSQDPWDPDGYTFGSGTRLTVV.

This chain connects TRBV15 to TRBJ2-1. Germline V gives CDR1 LNHNV, CDR2 YYDKDF (reference sequence). This CDR3 has 16 residues. CDR3 protein: CATSRATGGSYNEQFF.

V gene TRBV12-3 or TRBV12-4 combines with J gene TRBJ2-2. The CDR3 has 16 residues. CDR3 residues: CASSLNVRPETGELFF.

The rearrangement uses TRBV29-1 and TRBJ1-2; without DNA, the TCRdb call of TRBD1 cannot be checked. This CDR3 spans 13 amino acids. Germline values: CDR1 SQVTM, CDR2 ANQGSEA. CDR3 in amino acids: CSASGLEENGYTF.

The CDR3 sequence is CSVPSSFTNTGELFF. This chain joins TRBV29-1 and TRBJ2-2. The germline CDR1 and CDR2 sequences are SQVTM and ANQGSEA. The CDR3 spans 15 residues.